This is a list of T cell receptor beta chains from one sample in a study of T cell repertoires in cytomegalovirus infection. Their antigens remain unidentified. TCRdb independently ran MiXCR on the reads; one entry per CDR3 protein. The table records nearly 700,000 distinct CDR3 sequences, 30% to 35% of them present only once. The sequencing here drew on cultured PBMCs, taken from culture after CMV antigen stimulation. The receptors here all came from a human donor in good health (CMV status not recorded). Some clones in this sample may be carry-over from other donors' samples. Both conserved end residues are part of each CDR3. Each record gives: CDR3 DNA, CDR3 protein, D gene, V gene, clone size, J gene. D genes are given only for firm matches. Some rows mark clone size as missing; the rest say once, few, many or name a class of expanded clone.

CDR3 DNA: TGTGCCAGCAGCGACCCCGGGTGGGGCTACGAGCAGTACTTC
CDR3 protein: CASSDPGWGYEQYF
D gene: NA
V gene: TRBV7-2
clone size: few
J gene: TRBJ2-7

CDR3 DNA: TGTGCCAGCAGCGAAACATCAATGGCCTACGAGCAGTACTTC
CDR3 protein: CASSETSMAYEQYF
D gene: NA
V gene: TRBV28
clone size: few
J gene: TRBJ2-7

CDR3 DNA: TGTGCCAGCATGGGCCCGGGGACCAGTCGAGACAAAAACATTCAGTACTTC
CDR3 protein: CASMGPGTSRDKNIQYF
D gene: NA
V gene: TRBV6-2/TRBV6-3
clone size: few
J gene: TRBJ2-4

CDR3 DNA: TGTGCCAGCAAAGGCGCAAAAGAGACCCAGTACTTC
CDR3 protein: CASKGAKETQYF
D gene: NA
V gene: TRBV2
clone size: NA
J gene: TRBJ2-5

CDR3 DNA: TGTGCCAGCATTGGGCTAGCGGGAGAACACAATGAGCAGTTCTTC
CDR3 protein: CASIGLAGEHNEQFF
D gene: TRBD2
V gene: TRBV12-3/TRBV12-4
clone size: NA
J gene: TRBJ2-1

CDR3 DNA: TGTGCCAGCAGCTCCGGGACTAGCGGGAGATACGAGCAGTACTTC
CDR3 protein: CASSSGTSGRYEQYF
D gene: TRBD2
V gene: TRBV6-1
clone size: NA
J gene: TRBJ2-7

CDR3 DNA: TGTGCCAGCAGCTTCTGGACAGGGGGCAAAGATACGCAGTATTTT
CDR3 protein: CASSFWTGGKDTQYF
D gene: TRBD1
V gene: TRBV7-2
clone size: many
J gene: TRBJ2-3

CDR3 DNA: TGTGCCAGCACTGTGTTAGGACTAGCGGGGGAAGGTGAGCAGTTCTTC
CDR3 protein: CASTVLGLAGEGEQFF
D gene: TRBD2
V gene: TRBV2
clone size: few
J gene: TRBJ2-1

CDR3 DNA: TGTGCCAGCAGCCCATATAGGACCGCGGGCACCGGGGAGCTGTTTTTT
CDR3 protein: CASSPYRTAGTGELFF
D gene: NA
V gene: TRBV7-8
clone size: few
J gene: TRBJ2-2

CDR3 DNA: TGCGCCAGCCAAAGCTTGCTCTCTGGGGCCAACGTCCTGACTTTC
CDR3 protein: CASQSLLSGANVLTF
D gene: NA
V gene: TRBV5-1
clone size: few
J gene: TRBJ2-6

CDR3 DNA: TGTGCCAGTAGTATCACCTCAGGGGGCCCGGCGGTTGGGTATTATGGCTACACCTTC
CDR3 protein: CASSITSGGPAVGYYGYTF
D gene: TRBD1
V gene: TRBV19
clone size: NA
J gene: TRBJ1-2

CDR3 DNA: TGTGCCAGCAGTAACCATTACTACGAGCAGTACTTC
CDR3 protein: CASSNHYYEQYF
D gene: NA
V gene: TRBV6-2/TRBV6-3
clone size: NA
J gene: TRBJ2-7

CDR3 DNA: TGTGCCAGCATCCCCGGAGATACCCTTACTCGCGAGCAGTACTTC
CDR3 protein: CASIPGDTLTREQYF
D gene: NA
V gene: TRBV6-2/TRBV6-3
clone size: few
J gene: TRBJ2-7

CDR3 DNA: TGCAGTGCTAGTCTAGCGGGGGAGACCCAGTACTTC
CDR3 protein: CSASLAGETQYF
D gene: TRBD2
V gene: TRBV20-1
clone size: NA
J gene: TRBJ2-5

CDR3 DNA: TGTGCCAGCAGCTCCGGACAGGTTCGTGAAAAACTGTTTTTT
CDR3 protein: CASSSGQVREKLFF
D gene: TRBD1
V gene: TRBV7-9
clone size: NA
J gene: TRBJ1-4

CDR3 DNA: TGCGCCAGCAGCCAAGTTACCGGGACAGGGAACACTGAAGCTTTCTTT
CDR3 protein: CASSQVTGTGNTEAFF
D gene: TRBD1
V gene: TRBV4-1
clone size: NA
J gene: TRBJ1-1

CDR3 DNA: TGTGCCAGCAGCCCCTCGACCAGAGTGGGGGAGACCCAGTACTTC
CDR3 protein: CASSPSTRVGETQYF
D gene: NA
V gene: TRBV7-2
clone size: many
J gene: TRBJ2-5

CDR3 DNA: TGCGCCAGCAGCTTGGGTAGCGGGGGCGACCAAGAGACCCAGTACTTC
CDR3 protein: CASSLGSGGDQETQYF
D gene: TRBD2
V gene: TRBV5-1
clone size: NA
J gene: TRBJ2-5

CDR3 DNA: TGTGCCAGCAGCTTAGTGCATGCAGGGGTGGAGACCCAGTACTTC
CDR3 protein: CASSLVHAGVETQYF
D gene: NA
V gene: TRBV7-9
clone size: NA
J gene: TRBJ2-5

CDR3 DNA: TGTGCCAGCAGCTTAGATCGGGCCAGGGACTATGGCTACACCTTC
CDR3 protein: CASSLDRARDYGYTF
D gene: NA
V gene: TRBV7-8
clone size: many
J gene: TRBJ1-2

CDR3 DNA: TGTGCCAGCAGCTTTAACTCGGGAGTCAACACCGGGGAGCTGTTTTTT
CDR3 protein: CASSFNSGVNTGELFF
D gene: NA
V gene: TRBV7-2
clone size: many
J gene: TRBJ2-2

CDR3 DNA: TGTGCCAGCAGTGATGGCAATCAGCCCCAGCATTTT
CDR3 protein: CASSDGNQPQHF
D gene: NA
V gene: TRBV2
clone size: NA
J gene: TRBJ1-5

CDR3 DNA: TGCAGCGTTGCTGCAGGGTTAGGAAACACCATATATTTT
CDR3 protein: CSVAAGLGNTIYF
D gene: NA
V gene: TRBV29-1
clone size: NA
J gene: TRBJ1-3

CDR3 DNA: TGTGCCAGCAGCTTTCCGGGCAAACCCCAAGAGACCCAGTACTTC
CDR3 protein: CASSFPGKPQETQYF
D gene: NA
V gene: TRBV7-6
clone size: few
J gene: TRBJ2-5

CDR3 DNA: TGTGCCAGCTCACCCGGCTTGGCGAACACTGAAGCTTTCTTT
CDR3 protein: CASSPGLANTEAFF
D gene: NA
V gene: TRBV18
clone size: NA
J gene: TRBJ1-1

CDR3 DNA: TGTGCCAGCAGCCCACAGGGGAGGAGCACAGATACGCAGTATTTT
CDR3 protein: CASSPQGRSTDTQYF
D gene: NA
V gene: TRBV3-1
clone size: few
J gene: TRBJ2-3

CDR3 DNA: TGTGCCAGCAGCCAAAGGGTTTTAGAGACCCAGTACTTC
CDR3 protein: CASSQRVLETQYF
D gene: NA
V gene: TRBV7-6
clone size: many
J gene: TRBJ2-5

CDR3 DNA: TGTGCCAGCAGTTTGAATAGGGGGGAATATGGCTACACCTTC
CDR3 protein: CASSLNRGEYGYTF
D gene: NA
V gene: TRBV12-3/TRBV12-4
clone size: NA
J gene: TRBJ1-2

CDR3 DNA: TGCGCCAGCAGCCCAGTCGGGGAGACCCAGTACTTC
CDR3 protein: CASSPVGETQYF
D gene: NA
V gene: TRBV7-2
clone size: many
J gene: TRBJ2-5

CDR3 DNA: TGTGCCAGCAACCAAGGGGGTGGGAATGAGCAGTTCTTC
CDR3 protein: CASNQGGGNEQFF
D gene: NA
V gene: TRBV7-2
clone size: many
J gene: TRBJ2-1

CDR3 DNA: TGTGCCAGCAAGGACTCCGGGAGTACCGGGGAGCTGTTTTTT
CDR3 protein: CASKDSGSTGELFF
D gene: NA
V gene: TRBV7-9
clone size: few
J gene: TRBJ2-2

CDR3 DNA: TGTGCCAGCAGTTTCCTGACCCGTCGATCTGGAAACACCATATATTTT
CDR3 protein: CASSFLTRRSGNTIYF
D gene: NA
V gene: TRBV12-3/TRBV12-4
clone size: NA
J gene: TRBJ1-3

CDR3 DNA: TGTGCCAGCAGTTTACTGGGGGGTCGGCCAGATACGCAGTATTTT
CDR3 protein: CASSLLGGRPDTQYF
D gene: NA
V gene: TRBV27
clone size: NA
J gene: TRBJ2-3

CDR3 DNA: TGCAGTGCTAACCCCAATGCAGATACGCAGTATTTT
CDR3 protein: CSANPNADTQYF
D gene: NA
V gene: TRBV20-1
clone size: once
J gene: TRBJ2-3

CDR3 DNA: TGTGCCAGCAGTCTCCACAGGGAGGGCGCTGAAGCTTTCTTT
CDR3 protein: CASSLHREGAEAFF
D gene: NA
V gene: TRBV12-3/TRBV12-4
clone size: few
J gene: TRBJ1-1

CDR3 DNA: TGTGCTAGTGGTTTGGGACAGGGAGGCAATCAGCCCCAGCATTTT
CDR3 protein: CASGLGQGGNQPQHF
D gene: TRBD1
V gene: TRBV12-5
clone size: NA
J gene: TRBJ1-5

CDR3 DNA: TGTGCTAGTGGTTTGCACACCGGGACGTCCGACAAGAAACTGTTTTTT
CDR3 protein: CASGLHTGTSDKKLFF
D gene: NA
V gene: TRBV12-5
clone size: NA
J gene: TRBJ1-4

CDR3 DNA: TGCGCCAGCAGCCAAAAATACGGACTAGCGGGAGGGCTCTACAATGAGCAGTTCTTC
CDR3 protein: CASSQKYGLAGGLYNEQFF
D gene: TRBD2
V gene: TRBV4-1
clone size: few
J gene: TRBJ2-1

CDR3 DNA: TGTGCCACCAGCAGAGGGTTTGCACTAGCGGGAGTAGAGTACTTC
CDR3 protein: CATSRGFALAGVEYF
D gene: TRBD2
V gene: TRBV15
clone size: few
J gene: TRBJ2-5